Described below is a single T cell receptor beta chain sequence and its context. Antigen: not known. The junction departs from the called germline gene at one end, perhaps through a read error. This sample is part of a study of PD-1 blockade in classical Hodgkin lymphoma. Turning to the study itself: The patients were dosed with nivolumab 3 mg/kg, infused intravenously every 2 weeks.

Germline V gene data show CDR1 as SGHVS and CDR2 as FQNEAQ. The CDR3 totals 13 residues. Whole-study results and caveats: Baseline diversity was lower in partial responders and progressors than complete responders. Newly diagnosed patients reportedly had lower baseline TCR diversity than healthy donors.

After autologous stem cell transplantation all patients relapsed, and prior brentuximab vedotin exposure differed between cohorts. Profiling relied on immunoSEQ multiplex PCR, and the TCRdb table lists in-frame clones only, not all of them. The sample lists about 100,000 clones; around 89% were seen once. The sample here was peripheral blood mononuclear cells (PBMCs), taken before the second cycle of nivolumab. The receptor was derived from a human donor with classical Hodgkin lymphoma. The chain joins TRBV7-8 to TRBJ1-5; D call uncertain. The DNA of the CDR3 is TGTGCCAGCAGCCTAGCGGGCCAGCGGCCCCAGCATTTT. Encoded protein: CASSLAGQRPQHF.